This T cell receptor (beta chain) was documented in a study of T cells in Graves' hyperthyroidism and ophthalmopathy (dated by TCRdb to the late 2010s). Context from the whole study: Peripheral blood samples were taken at the time of initial diagnosis, prior to any treatment. Once sampling was done, hyperthyroidism patients were given methimazole at a starting dose of 30 mg daily, whereas ophthalmopathy patients were given high-dose intravenous methylprednisolone. The paper describes TCR Vbeta CDR3 sequencing of 135 peripheral blood samples, made up of about 40 ophthalmopathy patients, some 76 hyperthyroidism patients and some 17 progressor patients. Thyroid tissue and blood T-cell repertoires from several Graves' hyperthyroidism patients were also compared in the study. The approximately 100 discovery patients were divided at random into training and test sets in a 7:3 ratio. Prospective prediction of ophthalmopathy was tested in an independent validation cohort consisting of 18 hyperthyroidism patients and around 16 patients who later progressed to ophthalmopathy. To identify distinguishing TCR V-J signatures, a discovery cohort of about 95 patients was used, comprising roughly 45 with Graves' ophthalmopathy and some 60 with stable Graves' hyperthyroidism.

The TCR beta CDR3 regions were amplified from the RNA transcripts. The first round of RT-PCR for the TCR CDR3 was performed with the HTBI primer set and the Qiagen OneStep RT-PCR kit. Libraries were constructed in a second round of multiplex PCR, after which size selection and purification were performed. Paired-end sequencing of the libraries was performed with 100 bp reads on an Illumina HiSeq2000. The original methods were these. SOAPnuke was used to process the raw data, removing reads that contained adapters or uncalled bases, had a mean Phred below 15, or lacked an exact match to the constant primer or identifier. COPE v1.2.5 was used to merge the high-quality paired reads, and each unique nucleotide sequence was defined as a clonotype. MiTCR v1.1 was used to align clonotypes to the IMGT TRBV, TRBD and TRBJ reference segments. The analysis was restricted to V-J combinations with a frequency above 0.0001, which together covered 99.2% of the repertoires. A TCS score was defined as the ratio of F50 (clonal expansion) to E x V (chaos), with BLOSUM62-based TCRdist applied between CDR3 peptides within each V-J. Welch's t-statistics and random forest reduced several hundred V-J features to 13, which were used in a naive Bayes classifier (R e1071). TCRdb took the public reads, trimmed them with fastp at Q25, ran MiXCR for clone calling and kept in-frame beta chains. A single entry per CDR3 protein holds the most common genes and DNA from its merged rows. V and J calls and clone size were set by TCRdb, not the authors. The sample profile shows about 400,000 distinct CDR3 sequences; around 15% of them were found once. The ten largest clones take up less than 15% of the sample.

In the ophthalmopathy patients, disease was moderately to severely active, with a Clinical Activity Score of 3 or more, a NOSPECS grade of 4 or more, and a duration of less than 3 months. Any patient with an uncontrolled infection, another autoimmune disease, pregnancy or lactation was excluded. Diagnoses were based on clinical symptoms, serum thyroxine and TRAb, thyroid ultrasound and orbital computed tomography. PBMCs were isolated from 10 ml of fresh peripheral blood by Ficoll-Paque density gradient centrifugation. Total RNA was extracted using Trizol reagent, and RNA quality was assessed on an Agilent 2100 Bioanalyzer. This clonotype was found many times. Its specific antigen is unknown. No base qualities exist here, and no much larger clone lies one base off it. The investigation overall reported the following: Sample size was not statistically predetermined, and investigators were not blinded to group allocation. During validation, the model predicted progression to ophthalmopathy a median of approximately 6 months ahead of onset, with 60% to 71% sensitivity and around 72% specificity. A 13 V-J signature model separated ophthalmopathy from stable hyperthyroidism, with just over 85% sensitivity and 81% to 82% specificity in cross-validation and 80%/75% in testing. Most expanded thyroid clonotypes (frequency above 0.001) were also found in blood, which suggests that blood repertoires may mirror thyroid immune responses.

Sequenced input: blood. The clonotype was recovered from a man in his late teens or twenties with Graves' ophthalmopathy.

In nucleotide form, the sequence is TGCAGTGTTCAGGGATCCCACCGGGCAGATACGCAGTATTTT. Translated, this gives CSVQGSHRADTQYF. This sequence uses TRBV20-1 and TRBJ2-3, with a weak D call of TRBD1 (5 bases match). The V end loses 7 bases and the J end loses 4 bases, and a stretch of 18 bases separates them. The CDR3 holds 14 amino acids from the cysteine to the phenylalanine. Only the CDR3 region is kept as DNA, spanning 42 bases read in frame from base 1. CDR1 DFQATT and CDR2 SNEGSKA were looked up in the germline V gene (reference sequence).